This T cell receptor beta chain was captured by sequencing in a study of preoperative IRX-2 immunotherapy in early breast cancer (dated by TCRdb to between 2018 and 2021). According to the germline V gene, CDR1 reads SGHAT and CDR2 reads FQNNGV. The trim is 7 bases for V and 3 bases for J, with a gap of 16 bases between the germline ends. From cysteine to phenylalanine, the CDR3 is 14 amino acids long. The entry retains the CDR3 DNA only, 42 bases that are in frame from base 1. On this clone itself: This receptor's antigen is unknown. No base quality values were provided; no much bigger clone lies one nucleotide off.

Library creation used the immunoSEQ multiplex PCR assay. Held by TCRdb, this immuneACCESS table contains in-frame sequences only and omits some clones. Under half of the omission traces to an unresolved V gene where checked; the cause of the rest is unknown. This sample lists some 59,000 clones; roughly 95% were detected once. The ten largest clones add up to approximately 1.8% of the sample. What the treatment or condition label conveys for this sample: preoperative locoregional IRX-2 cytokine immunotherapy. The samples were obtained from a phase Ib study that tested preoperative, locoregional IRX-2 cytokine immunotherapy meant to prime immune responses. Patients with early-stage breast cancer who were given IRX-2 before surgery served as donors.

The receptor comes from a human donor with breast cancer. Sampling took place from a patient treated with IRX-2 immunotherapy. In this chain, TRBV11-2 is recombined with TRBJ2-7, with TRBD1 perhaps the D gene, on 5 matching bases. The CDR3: CASTTQGMGYEQYF. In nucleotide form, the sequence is TGTGCCAGCACGACCCAGGGCATGGGCTACGAGCAGTACTTC.